The 8 T cell receptor beta chains reported below all come from one sample, sequenced in a study of regulatory T cells in long-lasting Graves disease. Arm-PCR of CDR3 regions and iRepertoire HTBI primers were the basis on which TCR beta libraries were built. TCRdb ran MiXCR on the multiplex PCR reads and lists one entry per CDR3 protein. Of roughly 350,000 distinct CDR3 sequences listed, over 15% are singletons. This sample's time point: newly diagnosed GD, antithyroid drugs for less than 3 months. Following extraction of RNA from PBMCs, that RNA was used to make the TCR library. A further study also used this sample, focusing on T cells in Graves' hyperthyroidism and ophthalmopathy.

The sequencing used peripheral blood mononuclear cells (PBMCs), collected at new diagnosis, from a patient treated with antithyroid drugs. These receptors all come from a man in his forties or fifties with Graves disease.

V usage is TRBV6-2 or TRBV6-3 and J usage is TRBJ2-7, with D possibly being TRBD2 (6 bases). The CDR3 sequence is 14 residues long. CDR1 and CDR2 from the germline V gene are MNHEY and SVGEGT. V shed 8 bases and J shed 5 bases, with 19 bases lying between them. The CDR3 nucleotides read TGTGCCAGCGCGAGGACGGCCGGCGGGAACGAGCAGTACTTC. Its protein product is CASARTAGGNEQYF.

Concerning this clonotype itself: A read error is likely here: a far larger clone is one base away. The chain uses TRBV18 and TRBJ2-1; TRBD1 is a possible D gene (5 bases). The germline V gene encodes CDR1 KGHSH and CDR2 LQKENI. The CDR3 contains 12 residues. The germline V and J ends were trimmed by 5 bases and 10 bases, with 12 bases remaining between them. The CDR3 DNA sequence: TGTGCCAGCTCAAATCCAGGGAACGAGCAGTTCTTC. Its translation: CASSNPGNEQFF.

This clonotype occurred many times. J is TRBJ1-1 and V is TRBV11-3; D uncertain. CDR1 and CDR2 (germline): SGHNT, YENEEA. The CDR3 extends over 12 amino acids. The V gene lost 3 bases and the J gene lost 7 bases, with 9 bases spanning the gap. The CDR3 sequence is CASSFIGNEAFF. DNA of the CDR3: TGTGCCAGCAGCTTTATCGGCAATGAAGCTTTCTTT.

The V gene is TRBV4-1, the J gene TRBJ1-4, with unresolved D. The CDR3 totals 15 residues. Between the trimmed V and J ends, which lost 1 base and 4 bases, there was a span of 10 bases. Germline V gene data show CDR1 as MGHRA and CDR2 as YSYEKL. The CDR3 DNA sequence: TGCGCCAGCAGCCAAGTCGGGAAGCATAATGAAAAACTGTTTTTT. Amino acids: CASSQVGKHNEKLFF.

This clonotype was counted between two and nine times. The rearrangement uses TRBV20-1 and TRBJ2-7; D uncertain. Germline assignment: CDR1 DFQATT and CDR2 SNEGSKA (reference sequence). CDR3 length equals 14 residues. V lost 3 bases to trimming and J lost 2 bases, with 14 bases between them. CDR3 loop: CSASKLTDPYEQYF. The CDR3 nucleotides are TGCAGTGCTAGTAAATTAACAGACCCCTACGAGCAGTACTTC.

Remarks on this clonotype: This may arise from a read error, as a much more abundant clone is one base away. The chain is built from TRBV6-2 or TRBV6-3 and TRBJ2-1; no clear D gene. The CDR3 has 13 residues. Germline V gives CDR1 MNHEY, CDR2 SVGEGT. CDR3 nucleotide sequence: TGTGCCAGCGGTTACACCGACTACAATGAGCAGTTCTTC. Protein sequence: CASGYTDYNEQFF.

The CDR3 reads CASSTLAGGPGDTQYF. DNA of the CDR3: TGTGCCAGCAGCACCCTAGCGGGGGGCCCGGGAGATACGCAGTATTTT. The gene calls are TRBV7-9 and TRBJ2-3, with 11 bases identical to TRBD2. V was pared by 5 bases and J by 5 bases, with 9 bases of the junction left unmatched. The CDR3 runs to 16 residues. The V gene's germline CDR1 is SEHNR and CDR2 FQNEAQ (reference sequence).

The table lists this clonotype with many counts. J is TRBJ2-4 and V is TRBV12-3 or TRBV12-4; D is unclear. The CDR3 loop spans 15 amino acids. Trimming stripped 5 bases from V and 3 bases from J, with 14 bases between. CDR3 in amino acids: CASSLRQIYKNIQYF. Written as DNA, the CDR3 is TGTGCCAGCAGTCTAAGGCAGATATACAAAAACATTCAGTACTTC.